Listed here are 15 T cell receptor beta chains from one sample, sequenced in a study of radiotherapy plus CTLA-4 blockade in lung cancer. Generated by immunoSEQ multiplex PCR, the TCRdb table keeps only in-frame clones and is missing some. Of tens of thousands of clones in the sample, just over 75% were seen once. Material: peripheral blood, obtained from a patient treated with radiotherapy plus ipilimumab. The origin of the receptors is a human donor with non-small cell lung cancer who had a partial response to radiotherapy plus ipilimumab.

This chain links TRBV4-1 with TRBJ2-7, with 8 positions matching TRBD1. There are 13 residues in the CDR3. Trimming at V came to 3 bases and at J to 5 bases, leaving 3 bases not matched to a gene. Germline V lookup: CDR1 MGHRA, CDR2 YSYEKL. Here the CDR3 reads CASSHSTGDEQYF. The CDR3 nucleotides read TGCGCCAGCAGCCACTCGACAGGGGACGAGCAGTACTTC.

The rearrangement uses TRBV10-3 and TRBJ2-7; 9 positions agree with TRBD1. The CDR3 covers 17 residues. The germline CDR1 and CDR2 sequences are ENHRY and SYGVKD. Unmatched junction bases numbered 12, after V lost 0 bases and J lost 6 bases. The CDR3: CAISESVTGGGNSEQYF. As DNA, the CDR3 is TGTGCCATCAGTGAGTCGGTAACAGGGGGCGGTAACTCCGAGCAGTACTTC.

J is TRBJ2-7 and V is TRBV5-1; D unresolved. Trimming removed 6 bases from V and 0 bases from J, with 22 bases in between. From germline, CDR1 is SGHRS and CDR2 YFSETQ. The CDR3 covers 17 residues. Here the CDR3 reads CASMVQPATFHSYEQYF. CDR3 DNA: TGCGCCAGCATGGTCCAGCCCGCGACATTTCACTCCTACGAGCAGTACTTC.

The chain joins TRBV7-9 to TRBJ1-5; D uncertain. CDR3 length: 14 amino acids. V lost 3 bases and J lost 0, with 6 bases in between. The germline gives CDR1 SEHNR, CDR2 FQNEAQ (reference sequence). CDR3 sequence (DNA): TGTGCCAGCAGCTTCGACTATAGCAATCAGCCCCAGCATTTT. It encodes CASSFDYSNQPQHF. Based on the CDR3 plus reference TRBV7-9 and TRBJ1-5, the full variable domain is DTGVSQNPRHKITKRGQNVTFRCDPISEHNRLYWYRQTLGQGPEFLTYFQNEAQLEKSRLLSDRFSAERPKGSFSTLEIQRTEQGDSAMYLCASSFDYSNQPQHFGDGTRLSIL.

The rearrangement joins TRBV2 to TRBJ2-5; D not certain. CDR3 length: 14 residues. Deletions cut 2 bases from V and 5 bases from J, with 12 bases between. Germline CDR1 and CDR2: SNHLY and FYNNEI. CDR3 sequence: CASSESLPAETQYF. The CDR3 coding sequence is TGTGCCAGCAGTGAATCCCTCCCCGCGGAGACCCAGTACTTC.

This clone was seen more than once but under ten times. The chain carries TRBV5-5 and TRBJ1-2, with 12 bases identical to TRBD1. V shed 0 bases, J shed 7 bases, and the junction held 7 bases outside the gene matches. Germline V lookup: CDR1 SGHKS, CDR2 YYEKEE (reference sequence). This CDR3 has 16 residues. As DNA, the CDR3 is TGTGCCAGCAGCTTGGCCCCGGGACAGGGGGCGAGTGGCTACACCTTC. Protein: CASSLAPGQGASGYTF. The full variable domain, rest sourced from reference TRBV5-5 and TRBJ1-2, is DAGVTQSPTHLIKTRGQQVTLRCSPISGHKSVSWYQQVLGQGPQFIFQYYEKEERGRGNFPDRFSARQFPNYSSELNVNALLLGDSALYLCASSLAPGQGASGYTFGSGTRLTVV.

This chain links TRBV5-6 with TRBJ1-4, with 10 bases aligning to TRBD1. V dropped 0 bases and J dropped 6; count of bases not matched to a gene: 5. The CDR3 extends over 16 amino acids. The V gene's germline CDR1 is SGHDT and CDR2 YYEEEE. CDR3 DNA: TGTGCCAGCAGCTTGGACCGGGACAGGGGTCATGAAAAACTGTTTTTT. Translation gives CASSLDRDRGHEKLFF.

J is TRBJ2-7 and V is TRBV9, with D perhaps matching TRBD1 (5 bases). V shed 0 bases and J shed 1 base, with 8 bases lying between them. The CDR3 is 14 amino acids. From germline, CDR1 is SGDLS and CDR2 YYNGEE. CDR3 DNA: TGTGCCAGCAGCGTAGCAGGACATTCCTACGAGCAGTACTTC. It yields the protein CASSVAGHSYEQYF.

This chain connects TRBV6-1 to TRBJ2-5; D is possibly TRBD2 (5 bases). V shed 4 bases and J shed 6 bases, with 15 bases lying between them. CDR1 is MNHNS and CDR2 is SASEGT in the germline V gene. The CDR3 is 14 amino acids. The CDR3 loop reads CASSVVRDQQTQYF. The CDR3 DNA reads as TGTGCCAGCAGTGTTGTGAGGGATCAGCAGACCCAGTACTTC.

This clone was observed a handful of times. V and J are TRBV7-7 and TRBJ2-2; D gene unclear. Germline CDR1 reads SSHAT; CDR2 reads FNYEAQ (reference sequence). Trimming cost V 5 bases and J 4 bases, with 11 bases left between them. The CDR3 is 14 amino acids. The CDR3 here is CASSPMGPTGELFF. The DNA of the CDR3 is TGTGCCAGCAGCCCGATGGGCCCCACCGGGGAGCTGTTTTTT.

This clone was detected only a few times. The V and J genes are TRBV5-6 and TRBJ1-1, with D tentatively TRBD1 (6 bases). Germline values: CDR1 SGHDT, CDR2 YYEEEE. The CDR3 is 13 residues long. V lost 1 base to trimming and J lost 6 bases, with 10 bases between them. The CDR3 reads CASSLRGAAEAFF. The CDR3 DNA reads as TGTGCCAGCAGCTTGCGGGGGGCCGCTGAAGCTTTCTTT.

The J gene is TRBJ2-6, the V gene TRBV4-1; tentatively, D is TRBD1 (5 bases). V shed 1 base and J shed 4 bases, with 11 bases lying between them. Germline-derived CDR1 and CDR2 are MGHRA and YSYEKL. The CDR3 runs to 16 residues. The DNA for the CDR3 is TGCGCCAGCAGCCAAGTGGGCAGGGCCGGGGCCAACGTCCTGACTTTC. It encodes CASSQVGRAGANVLTF.

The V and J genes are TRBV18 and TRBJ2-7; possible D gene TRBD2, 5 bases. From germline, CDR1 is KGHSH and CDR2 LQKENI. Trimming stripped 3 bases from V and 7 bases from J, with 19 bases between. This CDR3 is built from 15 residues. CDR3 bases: TGTGCCAGCTCACCTCGGCAGGTTTATTCGGGGGAGCAGTACTTC. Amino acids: CASSPRQVYSGEQYF.

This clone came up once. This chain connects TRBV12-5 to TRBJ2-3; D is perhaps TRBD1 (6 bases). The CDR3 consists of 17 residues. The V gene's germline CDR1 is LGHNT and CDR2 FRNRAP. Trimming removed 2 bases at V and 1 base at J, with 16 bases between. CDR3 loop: CASGLFSTGLGTDTQYF. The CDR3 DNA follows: TGTGCTAGTGGTTTGTTTTCCACAGGGTTAGGCACAGATACGCAGTATTTT.

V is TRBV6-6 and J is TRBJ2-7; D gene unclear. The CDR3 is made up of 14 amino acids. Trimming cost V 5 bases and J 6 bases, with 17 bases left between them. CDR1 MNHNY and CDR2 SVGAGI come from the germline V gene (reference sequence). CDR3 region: CASSPPSAGREQYF. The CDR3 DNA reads TGTGCCAGCAGTCCACCCTCTGCAGGCCGCGAGCAGTACTTC.